The sequence of this TCR beta chain was determined in a study of blood T cell repertoires in COVID-19. In the study overall: The origin of the acute and convalescent COVID-19 samples was the United States, Italy and Spain.

Source study methods: It was from reference gene primer amplification that nucleated cell counts were estimated. Generated by immunoSEQ multiplex PCR, the TCRdb table keeps only in-frame clones and is missing some. That table is the source of V, J and clone size, and D and trimming were worked out from the DNA. The table has roughly 250,000 clones, roughly 87% seen once. The CDR3 is made up of 14 amino acids. Germline values: CDR1 SGHRS, CDR2 YFSETQ. V lost 4 bases and J lost 1, with 11 bases in between. Participants had their cohort set by participant-reported clinical history. The material sequenced was PBMCs or T cells enriched from blood (not recorded which). This receptor was taken from a woman aged 25 to 45 with acute COVID-19. V and J are TRBV5-1 and TRBJ1-1; D gene uncertain. The CDR3 region has the DNA TGCGCCAGCAGCCAGTCGGTAGCGAACACTGAAGCTTTCTTT. Its protein is CASSQSVANTEAFF.